This is a list of T cell receptor beta chains from one sample in a study of blood T cell repertoires in COVID-19. TCRdb's table, derived via immunoSEQ multiplex PCR, lists solely in-frame clones and lacks some. This repertoire shows 220,000 or so clones, roughly four fifths found once; its top ten account for around 8%. The sample comprised peripheral blood. These TCRs come from a woman at least 80 years old with COVID-19, enrolled during active disease. Both conserved end residues are part of each CDR3. D genes are given only for firm matches. The size field is filled for only some rows; it gives once, few, many or a size class.

J gene | clone size | D gene | V gene | CDR3 protein | CDR3 DNA
TRBJ2-5 | once | . | TRBV7-6 | CASSLAGTSQETQYF | TGTGCCAGCAGCTTAGCTGGGACAAGCCAAGAGACCCAGTACTTC
TRBJ2-3 | . | . | TRBV9 | CASSEAGSTDTQYF | TGTGCCAGCAGCGAGGCGGGTAGCACAGATACGCAGTATTTT
TRBJ1-1 | . | . | TRBV5-1 | CASSLAPIGNTEAFF | TGCGCCAGCAGCTTGGCCCCAATCGGGAACACTGAAGCTTTCTTT
TRBJ1-3 | . | . | TRBV5-1 | CASSLAGQSGNTIYF | TGCGCCAGCAGCTTGGCCGGTCAATCTGGAAACACCATATATTTT
TRBJ1-4 | . | . | TRBV27 | CASSLSAVVNNEKLFF | TGTGCCAGCAGTTTATCCGCGGTGGTAAATAATGAAAAACTGTTTTTT
TRBJ2-6 | . | TRBD1 | TRBV6-5 | CASSYRGPSGANVLTF | TGTGCCAGCAGTTACAGGGGGCCCTCTGGGGCCAACGTCCTGACTTTC
TRBJ1-1 | . | TRBD1 | TRBV5-1 | CASSPGQGAGGEAFF | TGCGCCAGCAGCCCTGGACAGGGGGCAGGGGGTGAAGCTTTCTTT
TRBJ2-3 | once | TRBD2 | TRBV19 | CASSVSGRVDTQYF | TGTGCCAGTAGTGTCAGCGGGAGGGTAGATACGCAGTATTTT
TRBJ2-1 | . | . | TRBV6-2/TRBV6-3 | CASSLANEQFF | TGTGCCAGCAGCCTAGCGAATGAGCAGTTCTTC
TRBJ1-2 | . | . | TRBV9 | CASRAGVGNYGYTF | TGTGCCAGCAGAGCAGGGGTGGGTAACTATGGCTACACCTTC
TRBJ1-3 | . | . | TRBV7-9 | CASSLDRSGGNTIYF | TGTGCCAGCAGCTTAGACAGGTCAGGAGGAAACACCATATATTTT
TRBJ1-1 | few | . | TRBV6-5 | CASSSGSASTEAFF | TGTGCCAGCAGTTCAGGATCAGCAAGCACTGAAGCTTTCTTT
TRBJ2-7 | few | TRBD1 | TRBV4-1 | CASSSPGQGHYEQYF | TGCGCCAGCAGCAGTCCGGGACAGGGGCACTACGAGCAGTACTTC
TRBJ2-2 | few | TRBD1 | TRBV5-4 | CASSSDRGYTGELFF | TGTGCCAGCAGCTCAGACAGGGGTTACACCGGGGAGCTGTTTTTT
TRBJ1-2 | . | TRBD1 | TRBV10-2 | CASSATGDYGYTF | TGCGCCAGCAGCGCTACAGGGGACTATGGCTACACCTTC
TRBJ2-2 | once | TRBD2 | TRBV5-1 | CASSLAVSGGFTGELFF | TGCGCCAGCAGCTTGGCCGTTAGCGGGGGTTTCACCGGGGAGCTGTTTTTT
TRBJ2-2 | . | . | TRBV30 | CAWRGNRVTGELFF | TGTGCCTGGAGGGGGAACAGGGTCACCGGGGAGCTGTTTTTT
TRBJ1-2 | . | TRBD1 | TRBV27 | CAGSTWTGVTMRGYTF | TGTGCCGGCAGTACATGGACAGGGGTTACTATGAGGGGCTACACCTTC
TRBJ2-3 | . | . | TRBV12-3/TRBV12-4 | CASSPAGADTQYF | TGTGCCAGCAGCCCTGCAGGTGCGGATACGCAGTATTTT
TRBJ2-2 | . | TRBD2 | TRBV10-3 | CAIRIQSGRNTGELFF | TGTGCCATCAGGATTCAAAGCGGGAGGAACACCGGGGAGCTGTTTTTT
TRBJ2-7 | . | . | TRBV7-7 | CASSLGSGYEQYF | TGTGCTAGCAGCTTAGGTAGTGGCTACGAGCAGTACTTC
TRBJ1-1 | . | . | TRBV11-3 | CASSPRGGNTEAFF | TGTGCCAGCAGCCCTAGGGGCGGGAACACTGAAGCTTTCTTT
TRBJ2-3 | . | . | TRBV10-3 | CAISPTGASTDTQYF | TGTGCCATTTCCCCGACAGGCGCTAGCACAGATACGCAGTATTTT
TRBJ1-5 | . | . | TRBV6-2/TRBV6-3 | CASSYQQGQPQHF | TGTGCCAGCAGTTACCAACAGGGACAGCCCCAGCATTTT
TRBJ2-4 | few | TRBD1 | TRBV15 | CATSSVAGTGGMYF | TGTGCCACCAGCAGCGTAGCAGGGACAGGTGGAATGTACTTC
TRBJ2-2 | . | TRBD1 | TRBV9 | CASSATGANTGELFF | TGTGCCAGCAGCGCTACAGGGGCGAACACCGGGGAGCTGTTTTTT
TRBJ1-5 | . | . | TRBV7-8 | CASSLARSGRINQPQHF | TGTGCCAGCAGCTTAGCGCGCTCCGGCAGGATAAACCAGCCCCAGCATTTT
TRBJ2-3 | . | TRBD1 | TRBV6-5 | CATRDSSTDTQYF | TGTGCCACAAGGGACAGCTCCACAGATACGCAGTATTTT